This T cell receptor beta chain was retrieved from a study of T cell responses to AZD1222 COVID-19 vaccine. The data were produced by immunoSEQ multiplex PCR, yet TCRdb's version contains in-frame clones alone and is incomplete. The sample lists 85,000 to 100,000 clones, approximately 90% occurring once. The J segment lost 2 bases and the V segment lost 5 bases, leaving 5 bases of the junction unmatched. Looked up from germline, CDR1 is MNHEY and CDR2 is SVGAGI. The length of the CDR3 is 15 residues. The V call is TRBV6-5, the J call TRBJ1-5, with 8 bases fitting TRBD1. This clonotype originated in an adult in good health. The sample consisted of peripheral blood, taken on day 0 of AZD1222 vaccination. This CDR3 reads CASSRQGSGNQPQHF. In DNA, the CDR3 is TGTGCCAGCAGTCGACAGGGGAGTGGCAATCAGCCCCAGCATTTT.